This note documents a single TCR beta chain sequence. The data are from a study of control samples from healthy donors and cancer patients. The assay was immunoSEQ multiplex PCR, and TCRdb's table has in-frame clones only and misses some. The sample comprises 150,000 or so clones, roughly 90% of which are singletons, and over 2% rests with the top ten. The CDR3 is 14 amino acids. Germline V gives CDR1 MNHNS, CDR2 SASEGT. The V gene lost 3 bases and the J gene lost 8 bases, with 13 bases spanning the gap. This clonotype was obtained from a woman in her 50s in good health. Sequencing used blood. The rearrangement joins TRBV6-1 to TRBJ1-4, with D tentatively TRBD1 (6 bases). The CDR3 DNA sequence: TGTGCCAGCAGTGATGGGGGGGCGTGGGAAAAACTGTTTTTT. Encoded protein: CASSDGGAWEKLFF.